This TCR beta chain was observed in a study of shared clonotypes between healthy human individuals. Whole-study findings and limits: Generally, naive subsets came out with larger estimated richness than memory subsets. Sampling covered nothing but blood. Tissue TCR repertoires likely differ from those found in blood. The sharing of 5% to 6.5% of naive CD4 clonotypes was seen across a handful of donors.

In regard to this clone: What it recognizes is unknown.

Germline CDR1 and CDR2: SGHRS and YFSETQ. The CDR3 extends over 14 amino acids. The table came from immunoSEQ multiplex PCR; TCRdb's copy has only in-frame clones and leaves some out. The sample consists of some 500,000 clones, less than 96% of them appearing once. Adult Caucasians living in Nashville, Tennessee made up all of the donors. The sequenced sample was naive CD4+ T cells sorted from blood. The subset was: CD45RA+ positively selected. The source of this sequence is a woman aged 25-40 years in good health. The chain has TRBV5-1 and TRBJ2-5, with a possible D match to TRBD2 (6 bases). The DNA end is more similar to TRBJ2-7, so the J call may be wrong. This chain's CDR3 is CASGGTDSNYEQYF. CDR3 DNA: TGCGCCAGCGGGGGGACCGACTCAAACTACGAGCAGTACTTC.